This T cell receptor (beta chain) stems from a study of T cell repertoires in cytomegalovirus infection. Across the whole study: From public TCR beta signatures came an indication of both CMV infection and matching HLA type.

Trimming removed 5 bases from V and 5 bases from J, with 4 bases in between. The CDR3 has 10 amino acids. Germline V lookup: CDR1 SGHTA, CDR2 FQGNSA. This clonotype turned up a few times. Its antigen remains unidentified. TCRdb independently ran MiXCR on the reads; one entry per CDR3 protein. Of approximately 25,000 distinct CDR3 sequences listed, 19% were seen once; the top ten hold roughly 80%. The receptor's source is a human donor in good health (CMV status not recorded). Some clones in this sample may be carry-over from other donors' samples. The chain recombines TRBV7-2 with TRBJ2-7; D gene unclear. Here the sequenced sample was CD8+ T cells from cultured PBMCs, taken from culture after CMV antigen stimulation. Here the CDR3 reads CASSLHEQYF. CDR3 DNA sequence: TGTGCCAGCAGCCTCCACGAGCAGTACTTC.